Reported below is one T cell receptor (beta chain). Antigen unknown. Deletions cut 5 bases from V and 1 base from J, with 8 bases between. Germline V gene sequence: CDR1 MRHNA, CDR2 SNTAGT. The CDR3 is made up of 13 amino acids. This record belongs to a study of T cell responses to AZD1222 COVID-19 vaccine. Whole-study context: Some second doses came at about 4 weeks and others at about 12 weeks; these were pooled.

Produced via immunoSEQ multiplex PCR; TCRdb's table is partial and in-frame only. Of tens of thousands of clones listed, roughly 80% were seen once; the top ten hold 10%. Whole-study results and caveats: Clonal diversity was possibly underestimated; the donors were predominantly white British and more often female. Seropositive AZD1222 recipients at baseline numbered only five or six. Repertoire sampling occurred only after the peak T cell response.

The chain recombines TRBV6-4 with TRBJ1-1; possible D gene TRBD1, 6 bases. This material consisted of peripheral blood, taken on day 0 of AZD1222 vaccination. This sequence was found in an adult in good health. This CDR3 reads CASSLTGNTEAFF. CDR3 coding DNA: TGTGCCAGCAGTTTGACAGGGAACACTGAAGCTTTCTTT.